Listed here are 5 T cell receptor beta chains from one sample, sequenced in a study of early T cells in non-severe SARS-CoV-2 infection (dated by TCRdb to the early 2020s). Libraries were built with 5' RACE. The run used a NextSeq 500. TCRdb trimmed public reads at Q25 via fastp, called clones via MiXCR and kept in-frame beta chains. Duplicate CDR3 protein sequences are folded into a single record with the most common DNA and genes. A total of about 60,000 distinct CDR3 sequences appear in this sample, roughly 5.3% of them only once. Together, the top ten hold 6.5% to 8.5% of the sample. Sequencing input: whole blood. These receptor sequences come from an adult who was a healthcare worker with PCR-confirmed SARS-CoV-2 infection or an uninfected control (not recorded which).

At least ten counts were recorded for this clonotype. The chain has TRBV5-1 and TRBJ2-6; no definite D call. V was clipped by 1 base and J by 2 bases, with 10 bases between them. CDR1 and CDR2 from the germline V gene are SGHRS and YFSETQ. The CDR3 loop spans 16 amino acids. For the CDR3, the DNA is TGCGCCAGCAGCTTGTCCCCTCTGACTGGGGCCAACGTCCTGACTTTC. This sequence encodes CASSLSPLTGANVLTF.

This clonotype appeared many times. The rearrangement uses TRBV3-1 and TRBJ1-2, with D maybe TRBD1 (5 bases). The CDR3 spans 13 residues. Trimming shortened V by 3 bases and J by 9 bases, and 14 bases separated the two germline ends. The germline gives CDR1 LGHDT, CDR2 YNNKEL (reference sequence). This CDR3 is CASSQPSRGSYTF. CDR3 DNA sequence: TGTGCCAGCAGCCAGCCCTCACGGGGGAGCTACACCTTC.

This clonotype was seen more than once but under ten times. The chain links TRBV20-1 to TRBJ1-3; a possible D gene is TRBD1 (5 bases). The CDR3 is 14 residues long. V shed 6 bases and J shed 0 bases, with 12 bases lying between them. The germline gives CDR1 DFQATT, CDR2 SNEGSKA (reference sequence). CDR3 amino acids: CSASEDNSGNTIYF. The CDR3 nucleotides are TGCAGTGCCTCAGAGGACAACTCTGGAAACACCATATATTTT.

This clonotype was detected ten times or more. The chain recombines TRBV6-5 with TRBJ1-6; a possible D gene is TRBD1 (6 bases). V lost 6 bases and J 4 bases, leaving 10 bases between the germline ends. This CDR3 has 14 residues. Germline CDR1 MNHEY, CDR2 SVGAGI. The CDR3 coding sequence is TGTGCCAGCAGGACCACAGGGTATAATTCACCCCTCCACTTT. Its protein is CASRTTGYNSPLHF.

This clonotype occurred many times. The chain recombines TRBV10-2 with TRBJ2-2, with D perhaps TRBD2 (5 bases). The CDR3 loop spans 15 amino acids. Germline V lookup: CDR1 WSHSY, CDR2 SAAADI. V was shortened by 7 bases and J by 1 base, with 13 bases between the two germline ends. CDR3 bases: TGCGCCAGCATTCGGGGAAGAGAGAACACCGGGGAGCTGTTTTTT. Translation gives CASIRGRENTGELFF.